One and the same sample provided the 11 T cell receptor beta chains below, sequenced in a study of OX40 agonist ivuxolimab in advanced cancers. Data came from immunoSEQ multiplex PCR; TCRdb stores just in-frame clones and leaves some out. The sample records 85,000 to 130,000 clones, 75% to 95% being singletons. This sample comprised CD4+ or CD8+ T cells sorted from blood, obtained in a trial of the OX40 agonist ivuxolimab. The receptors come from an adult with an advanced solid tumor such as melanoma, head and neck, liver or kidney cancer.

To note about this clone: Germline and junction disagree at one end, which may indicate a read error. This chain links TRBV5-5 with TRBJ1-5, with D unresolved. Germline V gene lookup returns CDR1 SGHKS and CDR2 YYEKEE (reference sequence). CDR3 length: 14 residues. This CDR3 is CASSPDTVYQPQHF. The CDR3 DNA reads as TGTGCCAGCAGCCCAGACACGGTCTATCAACCCCAGCATTTT.

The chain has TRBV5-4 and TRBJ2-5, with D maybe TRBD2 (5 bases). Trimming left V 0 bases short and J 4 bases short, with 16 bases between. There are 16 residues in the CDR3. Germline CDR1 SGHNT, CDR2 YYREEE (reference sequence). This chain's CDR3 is CASSLGSRGWGETQYF. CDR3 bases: TGTGCCAGCAGCTTGGGGTCACGGGGATGGGGAGAGACCCAGTACTTC.

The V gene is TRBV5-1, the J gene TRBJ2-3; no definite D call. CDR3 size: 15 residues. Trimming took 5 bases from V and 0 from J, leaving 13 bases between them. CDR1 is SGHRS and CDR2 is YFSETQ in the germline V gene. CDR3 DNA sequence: TGCGCCAGCAGGTCCCGGGCGGACAGCACAGATACGCAGTATTTT. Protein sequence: CASRSRADSTDTQYF.

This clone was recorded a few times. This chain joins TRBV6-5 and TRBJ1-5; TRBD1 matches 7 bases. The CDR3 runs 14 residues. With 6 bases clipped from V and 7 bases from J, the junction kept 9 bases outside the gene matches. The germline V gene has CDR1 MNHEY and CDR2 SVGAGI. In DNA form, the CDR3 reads TGTGCCAGCAGCTCAGACGACAGGGCCCAGCCCCAGCATTTT. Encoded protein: CASSSDDRAQPQHF.

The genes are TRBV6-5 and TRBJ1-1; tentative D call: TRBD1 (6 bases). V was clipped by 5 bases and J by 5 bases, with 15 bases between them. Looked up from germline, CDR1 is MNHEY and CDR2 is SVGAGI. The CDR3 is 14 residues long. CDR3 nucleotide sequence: TGTGCCAGCAGTCCCATCACAGGGAGAACTGAAGCTTTCTTT. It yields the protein CASSPITGRTEAFF.

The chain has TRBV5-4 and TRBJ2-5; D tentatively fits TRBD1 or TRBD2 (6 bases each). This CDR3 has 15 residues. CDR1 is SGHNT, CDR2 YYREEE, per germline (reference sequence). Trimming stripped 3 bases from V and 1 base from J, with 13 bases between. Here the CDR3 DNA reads TGTGCCAGCAGCTCTGTGAGGGGGGTCCAAGAGACCCAGTACTTC. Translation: CASSSVRGVQETQYF. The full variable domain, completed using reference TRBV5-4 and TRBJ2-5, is ETGVTQSPTHLIKTRGQQVTLRCSSQSGHNTVSWYQQALGQGPQFIFQYYREEENGRGNFPPRFSGLQFPNYSSELNVNALELDDSALYLCASSSVRGVQETQYFGPGTRLLVL.

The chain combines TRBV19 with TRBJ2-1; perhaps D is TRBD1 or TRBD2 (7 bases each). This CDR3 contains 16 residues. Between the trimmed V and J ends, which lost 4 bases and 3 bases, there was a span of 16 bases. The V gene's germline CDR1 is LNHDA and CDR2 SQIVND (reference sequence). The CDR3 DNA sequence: TGTGCCAGTAGTAGGGCCCAGGGGGGGGTCTACAATGAGCAGTTCTTC. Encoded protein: CASSRAQGGVYNEQFF.

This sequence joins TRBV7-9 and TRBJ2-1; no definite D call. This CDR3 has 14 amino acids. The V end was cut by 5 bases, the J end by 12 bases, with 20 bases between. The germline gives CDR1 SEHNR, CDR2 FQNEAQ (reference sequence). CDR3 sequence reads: CASSRGEADVAQFF. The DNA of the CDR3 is TGTGCCAGCAGCAGAGGCGAGGCGGACGTTGCGCAGTTCTTC.

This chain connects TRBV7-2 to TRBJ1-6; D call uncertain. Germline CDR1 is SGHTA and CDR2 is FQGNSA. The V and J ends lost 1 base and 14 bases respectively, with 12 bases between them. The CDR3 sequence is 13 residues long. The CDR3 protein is CASSLDSRVTLHF. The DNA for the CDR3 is TGTGCCAGCAGCTTAGACTCGCGAGTAACCCTCCACTTT.

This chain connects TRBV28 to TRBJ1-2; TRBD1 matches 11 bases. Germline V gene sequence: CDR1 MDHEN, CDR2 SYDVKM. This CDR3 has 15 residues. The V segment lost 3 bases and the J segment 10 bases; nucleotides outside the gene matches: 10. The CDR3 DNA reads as TGTGCCAGCAGTTTCCCTCCGGGACAGGGGGGAGACTACACCTTC. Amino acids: CASSFPPGQGGDYTF.

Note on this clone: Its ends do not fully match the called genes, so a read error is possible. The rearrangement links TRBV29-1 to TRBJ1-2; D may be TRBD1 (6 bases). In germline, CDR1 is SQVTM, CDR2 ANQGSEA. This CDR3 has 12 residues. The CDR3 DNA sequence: TGCAGCGTTAAAGACAGGAACTATGGCTACACCTTC. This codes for CSVKDRNYGYTF. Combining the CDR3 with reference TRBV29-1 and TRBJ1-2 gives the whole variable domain SAVISQKPSRDICQRGTSLTIQCQVDSQVTMMFWYRQQPGQSLTLIATANQGSEATYESGFVIDKFPISRPNLTFSTLTVSNMSPEDSSIYLCSVKDRNYGYTFGSGTRLTVV.